A selection of T cell receptor beta chains follows, all from one sample in a study of identical twins. One entry per CDR3 protein results from TCRdb running MiXCR on the 5' RACE reads. The table shows around 960,000 distinct CDR3 sequences, with over 9% occurring only once. This same sample was also taken into another study, of yellow fever vaccine responses in identical twins.

Sequenced input: PBMCs. The receptors shown here come from a woman under 30 in good health. CDR3s include the opening cysteine and the closing phenylalanine or tryptophan. D genes are given only for firm matches. Clone size is not always given. Where it is, it says once, few, many or a class for expanded clones.

d_call j_call clone_size v_call cdr3_nt cdr3_aa
. TRBJ1-6 . TRBV7-2 TGTGCCAGCAGCGTTAGCCCCTGGGGTTCACCCCTCCACTTT CASSVSPWGSPLHF
. TRBJ2-2 . TRBV6-5 TGTGCCAGCAGTTCCCGGGAAACGAACACCGGGGAGCTGTTTTTT CASSSRETNTGELFF
. TRBJ2-5 many TRBV6-5 TGTGCCAGCAGTTACCAGGGCTCCATCAGGGAGACCCAGTACTTC CASSYQGSIRETQYF
TRBD1 TRBJ1-6 few TRBV7-3 TGTGCCAGCAGCTTAGGGACAGGGGTGGAGTCACCCCTCCACTTT CASSLGTGVESPLHF
TRBD2 TRBJ2-3 few TRBV10-3 TGTGCCATCAGTGGGACTAGCGGGCCGACCAGCACAGATACGCAGTATTTT CAISGTSGPTSTDTQYF
TRBD2 TRBJ2-7 . TRBV20-1 TGCAGTGCTAGAGAGGGACTAGCGAGCACCTACGAGCAGTACTTC CSAREGLASTYEQYF
. TRBJ2-2 few TRBV25-1 TGTGCCACCTGGGACCTCGCCGGGGAGCTGTTTTTT CATWDLAGELFF
TRBD1 TRBJ2-3 . TRBV12-5 TGTGCTAGTGGTTCCGGACAGGGGGCAGATACGCAGTATTTT CASGSGQGADTQYF
TRBD2 TRBJ2-2 . TRBV7-7 TGTGCCAGCAGCTTAACCCCACCGGGACTAGGAGGCCCCGGGGAGCTGTTTTTT CASSLTPPGLGGPGELFF
TRBD1 TRBJ2-5 few TRBV28 TGTGCCAGCAGTTACTCGGGACAGACCCAAGAGACCCAGTACTTC CASSYSGQTQETQYF
. TRBJ2-5 few TRBV7-9 TGTGCCAGCACCGCCGACAGGAACCAAGAGACCCAGTACTTC CASTADRNQETQYF
TRBD2 TRBJ2-1 few TRBV14 TGTGCCAGCAGCCAAGCCCCGGGACTAGCGGAGAGCTCCTACAATGAGCAGTTCTTC CASSQAPGLAESSYNEQFF
. TRBJ2-5 few TRBV29-1 TGCAGCGTTATGAGTATCCAAGAGACCCAGTACTTC CSVMSIQETQYF
. TRBJ2-3 . TRBV7-6 TGTGCCAGCACCGTCGGGCCGAGCACAGATACGCAGTATTTT CASTVGPSTDTQYF
. TRBJ2-1 few TRBV4-1 TGCGCCAGCAGCCAAGACGAGGGCCCCTACAATGAGCAGTTCTTC CASSQDEGPYNEQFF
. TRBJ2-2 few TRBV7-3 TGTGCCAGCAGAAGGGACGGCCTCTCGAACACCGGGGAGCTGTTTTTT CASRRDGLSNTGELFF
. TRBJ2-7 . TRBV10-3 TGTGCCATCAGTGGGGCGGAGAGCTCCTACGAGCAGTACTTC CAISGAESSYEQYF
TRBD1 TRBJ2-5 few TRBV7-9 TGTGCCAGCAGCGCAATTCCGGGACAGGGAACGTGGGAGACCCAGTACTTC CASSAIPGQGTWETQYF
TRBD1 TRBJ2-1 few TRBV29-1 TGCAGCCTAAGGACAGGGCCTAATGAGCAGTTCTTC CSLRTGPNEQFF
. TRBJ2-1 . TRBV25-1 TGTGCCAGCAGTGGGATTCGGGTCGGCTACAATGAGCAGTTCTTC CASSGIRVGYNEQFF
TRBD1 TRBJ1-5 few TRBV28 TGTGCCAGCAGTTTGTATGATTGGGGGACAGTTGTCAATCAGCCCCAGCATTTT CASSLYDWGTVVNQPQHF
TRBD2 TRBJ2-2 . TRBV9 TGTGCCAGCAGCGTAGGAAAGCGGGAGTTTTCCGGGGAGCTGTTTTTT CASSVGKREFSGELFF
. TRBJ1-3 few TRBV5-1 TGCGCCAGCAGCTTGGGGGACTCTTTCTTCGGAAACACCATATATTTT CASSLGDSFFGNTIYF
. TRBJ2-1 few TRBV7-9 TGTGCCAGCAGCACGACGACAGGCTGGGGCTCCTACAATGAGCAGTTCTTC CASSTTTGWGSYNEQFF
. TRBJ2-7 . TRBV20-1 TGCAGTGCTAGAGCGGAATCCAACTACGAGCAGTACTTC CSARAESNYEQYF
. TRBJ2-1 few TRBV7-2 TGTGCCAGCAGCCCCGAGTCGGCAGGGGGGAATGAGCAGTTCTTC CASSPESAGGNEQFF